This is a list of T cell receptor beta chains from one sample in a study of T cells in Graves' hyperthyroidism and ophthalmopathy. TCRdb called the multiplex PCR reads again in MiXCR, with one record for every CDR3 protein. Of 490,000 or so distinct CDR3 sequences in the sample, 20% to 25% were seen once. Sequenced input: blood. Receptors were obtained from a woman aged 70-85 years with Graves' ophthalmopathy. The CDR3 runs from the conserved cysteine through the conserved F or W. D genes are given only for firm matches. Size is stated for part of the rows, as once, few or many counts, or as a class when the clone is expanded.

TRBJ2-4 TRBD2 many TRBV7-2 TGTGCCAGCAGCTTATACCAATCGACTAGCGGGAGGAACATTCAGTACTTC CASSLYQSTSGRNIQYF
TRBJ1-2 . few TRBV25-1 TGTGCCAGCAGCCGACATGGCGGGGAGTATGGCTACACCTTC CASSRHGGEYGYTF
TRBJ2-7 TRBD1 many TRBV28 TGTGCCAGCAATAGAGACAGGGGAACCGACTACGAGCAGTACTTC CASNRDRGTDYEQYF
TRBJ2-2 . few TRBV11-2 TGTGCCAGCAGCTACCCCCCGACAGCCCGAATTTCGAACACCGGGGAGCTGTTTTTT CASSYPPTARISNTGELFF
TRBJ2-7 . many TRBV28 TGTGCCAGCAGTTTTGCCGGAGAGGACTCCTACGAGCAGTACTTC CASSFAGEDSYEQYF
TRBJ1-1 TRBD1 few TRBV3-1 TGTGCCAGCAGCCTTCAGGGGGCGGCTGAAGCTTTCTTT CASSLQGAAEAFF
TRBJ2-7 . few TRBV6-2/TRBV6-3 TGTGCCAGCAGTTACGGTGGTAGCGGCTTATCCTACGAGCAGTACTTC CASSYGGSGLSYEQYF
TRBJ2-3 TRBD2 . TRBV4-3 TGCGCCAGCAGCCGCGGTACTAGCGGGAGAGGAGGCGCAGATACGCAGTATTTT CASSRGTSGRGGADTQYF
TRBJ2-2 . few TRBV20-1 TGCAGTGCTAGGAGGGGGATCGGCACCGGGGAGCTGTTTTTT CSARRGIGTGELFF
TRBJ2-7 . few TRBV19 TGTGCCAGCGCGGGACACCACTTCTACGAGCAGTACTTC CASAGHHFYEQYF
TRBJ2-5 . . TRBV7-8 TGTGCCAGCAGCCAAATCCCGGTCCTGGAAGAGACCCAGTACTTC CASSQIPVLEETQYF
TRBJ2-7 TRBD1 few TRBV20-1 TGCAGTGCTAGAATTACAGGGGCCCTACGCTCCTACGAGCAGTACTTC CSARITGALRSYEQYF
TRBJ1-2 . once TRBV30 TGTGCCTGGAGTGTACACGCGAGATATGGCTACACCTTC CAWSVHARYGYTF
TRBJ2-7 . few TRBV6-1 TGTGCCAGCAGGAGGGACCTGTACGAGCAGTACTTC CASRRDLYEQYF
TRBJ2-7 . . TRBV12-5 TGTGCTAGTGGTTTGGGTTTTGAGGAGCAGTACTTC CASGLGFEEQYF
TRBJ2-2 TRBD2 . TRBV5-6 TGTGCCAGCAGCCACGGACTAGCGGGGGATCCGGTCGGCGGGGAGCTGTTTTTT CASSHGLAGDPVGGELFF
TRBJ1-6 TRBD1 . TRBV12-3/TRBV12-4 TGTGCCAGCAGTCCGGGACAGGGAAGGCGATCACCCCTCCACTTT CASSPGQGRRSPLHF
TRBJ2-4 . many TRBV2 TGTGCCAGCAACAGGGAGGAGGTAAACATTCAGTACTTC CASNREEVNIQYF
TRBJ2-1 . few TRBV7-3 TGTGCCAGCAGCTTAATGGGCCTTTACAATGAGCAGTTCTTC CASSLMGLYNEQFF
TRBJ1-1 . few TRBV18 TGTGCCAGCTCACCTTCCGGTCGTACTGAAGCTTTCTTT CASSPSGRTEAFF
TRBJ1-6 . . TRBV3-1 TGTGCCAGCAGCATTCGACACAATAATTCACCCCTCCACTTT CASSIRHNNSPLHF
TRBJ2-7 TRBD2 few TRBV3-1 TGTGCCAGCAGCACATGGACTAGCGGGAGTGGGTACGAGCAGTACTTC CASSTWTSGSGYEQYF
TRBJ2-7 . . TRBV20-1 TGCAGTGCAAGGTCGAGAAGATCGGACTACGAGCAGTACTTC CSARSRRSDYEQYF
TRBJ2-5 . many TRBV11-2 TGTGCCAGCAGCTTAACCGGGACACCACAAGAGACCCAGTACTTC CASSLTGTPQETQYF
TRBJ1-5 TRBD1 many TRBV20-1 TGCAGTGCTAGGGGACAGGGGAATCAGCCCCAGCATTTT CSARGQGNQPQHF
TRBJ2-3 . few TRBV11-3 TGTGCCGGCAGCCTGGGACTGCGAGATACGCAGTATTTT CAGSLGLRDTQYF
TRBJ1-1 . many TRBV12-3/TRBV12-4 TGTGCCAGCAGTTTGTACAGCCAAGTAGAAGCTTTCTTT CASSLYSQVEAFF
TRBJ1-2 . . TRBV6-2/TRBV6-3 TGTGCCGGCAGTTTATTGGAACAGTACCATGGCTACACCTTC CAGSLLEQYHGYTF
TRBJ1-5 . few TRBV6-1 TGTGCCAGCAGCAGAACCGGGACTATGGGTAATCAGCCCCAGCATTTT CASSRTGTMGNQPQHF
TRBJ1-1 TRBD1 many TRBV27 TGTGCCAGCAGTCCTAACCTCAGGGACAGGGGTTATAGTAGCACTGAAGCTTTCTTT CASSPNLRDRGYSSTEAFF
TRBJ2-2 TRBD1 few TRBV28 TGTGCCAGCAAACCAGACAGGGCGTACGGGGAGCTGTTTTTT CASKPDRAYGELFF
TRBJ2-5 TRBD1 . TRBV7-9 TGTGCCGGCAGCTTAGTACGGGGACAGGGTCGCAAGACCCAGTACTTC CAGSLVRGQGRKTQYF
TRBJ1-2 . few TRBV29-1 TGCAGCGTTGTCGAGAGGGCGAGCTATGGCTACACCTTC CSVVERASYGYTF
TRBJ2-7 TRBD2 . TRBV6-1 TGTGCCAGCAGTAAAGGACTAGTCTCCTACAATGAGCAGTACTTC CASSKGLVSYNEQYF
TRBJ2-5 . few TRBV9 TGTGCCAGCAGCGTAGCTGGAGGGAGTAAAGAGACCCAGTACTTC CASSVAGGSKETQYF
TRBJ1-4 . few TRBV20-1 TGCAGTGCTCCAGACGATGAAAAACTGTTTTTT CSAPDDEKLFF
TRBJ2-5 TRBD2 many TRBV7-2 TGTGCCAGCAGCCCAAGGGTTAGCGGGAGGGCCACGGCCCAGTACTTC CASSPRVSGRATAQYF
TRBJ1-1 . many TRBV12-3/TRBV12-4 TGTGCCAGCAGTTTAGGGGGGACGATGAACACTGAAGCTTTCTTT CASSLGGTMNTEAFF
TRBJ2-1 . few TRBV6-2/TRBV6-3 TGTGCCAGCAGTTTTCGCCGGGACCAGAACAATGAGCAGTTCTTC CASSFRRDQNNEQFF
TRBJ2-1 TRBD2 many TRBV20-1 TGCAGTGCTATCCTGGGACTAGCGGGATACAATGAGCAGTTCTTC CSAILGLAGYNEQFF
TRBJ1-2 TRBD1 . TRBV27 TGTGCCAGCAGTTTATCGGCACGACGGGACAGGGATTATGGCTACACCTTC CASSLSARRDRDYGYTF
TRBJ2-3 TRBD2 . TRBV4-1 TGCGCCAGCCGGGTGCTAGCGGAAGCAGATACGCAGTATTTT CASRVLAEADTQYF
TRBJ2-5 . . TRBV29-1 TGCAGCGCTGACCCAAGAATGGTCCAAGAGACCCAGTACTTC CSADPRMVQETQYF
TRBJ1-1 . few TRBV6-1 TGTGCCAGCTGCGTTTCAGGGGTCACTGAAGCTTTCTTT CASCVSGVTEAFF
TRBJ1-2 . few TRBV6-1 TGTGCCAGCAGTGAAGCGTCCGGACCCAACTATGGCTACACCTTC CASSEASGPNYGYTF
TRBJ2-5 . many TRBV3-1 TGTGCCAGCAGTCAGGGGGAGACCCAGTACTTC CASSQGETQYF
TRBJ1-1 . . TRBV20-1 TGCAGTGCTAGAGTTTTTGGACGAATGAACACTGAAGCTTTCTTT CSARVFGRMNTEAFF
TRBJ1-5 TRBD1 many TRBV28 TGTGCCAGCAGGAGGGGGACAGGGATGAGCAATCAGCCCCAGCATTTT CASRRGTGMSNQPQHF